This TCR beta chain emerged from a study of T cells in Graves' hyperthyroidism and ophthalmopathy. Overall study context: Before any treatment, at initial diagnosis, peripheral blood was collected.

RNA transcripts yielded amplified TCR beta CDR3 regions. Using the HTBI primer set, a first-round RT-PCR was run on the TCR CDR3. TCRdb reprocessed the multiplex PCR reads via MiXCR and lists one record per CDR3 protein. The sample has hundreds of thousands of distinct CDR3 sequences; approximately 13% are singletons. The CDR3 covers 15 residues. From germline, CDR1 is LGHDT and CDR2 YNNKEL (reference sequence). V shed 1 base and J 3 bases; nucleotides not matched to a gene: 4. This clonotype came up many times. Exclusion followed for patients with uncontrolled infection, other autoimmune disease, pregnancy or lactation. A sample of blood taken at first hyperthyroidism diagnosis preceded any ophthalmopathy symptoms.

The TCR sequence derives from a woman aged 30 to 39 with Graves' hyperthyroidism that later progressed to Graves' ophthalmopathy. The sequenced material came from blood. The rearrangement joins TRBV3-1 to TRBJ2-7; 9 bases map to TRBD1. The CDR3 region has the DNA TGTGCCAGCAGCCAAGGGGACAGGGTTTTCTACGAGCAGTACTTC. Translating gives CASSQGDRVFYEQYF.